The next 13 T cell receptor beta chains were all read from a single sample in a study of blood T cells in healthy people across ages. Combining a sample-barcoded 5' primer with a J-beta primer mix, a second PCR ran for roughly 6 to 12 cycles. TCRdb itself ran the 5' RACE reads through MiXCR, one entry per CDR3 protein. The sample has fewer than 1.5 million distinct CDR3 sequences, 42% seen once; the top ten hold 6.5% to 10%. The sample was blood. These receptors all stem from a woman younger than 30 in good health.

The V call is TRBV7-9, the J call TRBJ2-3, with TRBD1 as a possible D gene (5 bases). The V end lost 9 bases, the J end lost 2 bases, and 6 bases lay between the germline ends. The length of the CDR3 is 11 residues. Per the germline V gene, CDR1 is SEHNR and CDR2 is FQNEAQ (reference sequence). For the CDR3, the DNA is TGTGCCAGACAGGACACAGATACGCAGTATTTT. Its protein is CARQDTDTQYF. The full variable domain, with the rest looked up from reference TRBV7-9 and TRBJ2-3, is DTGVSQNPRHKITKRGQNVTFRCDPISEHNRLYWYRQTLGQGPEFLTYFQNEAQLEKSRLLSDRFSAERPKGSFSTLEIQRTEQGDSAMYLCARQDTDTQYFGPGTRLTVL.

This sequence joins TRBV12-3 or TRBV12-4 and TRBJ2-3, with a weak D call TRBD2 (5 bases). V shed 4 bases and J shed 4 bases, with 15 bases lying between them. This CDR3 is built from 15 residues. The CDR3 DNA is TGTGCCAGCAGTTGTGGAACAGTGAGGGCAGATACGCAGTATTTT. Translated, it gives CASSCGTVRADTQYF.

V usage is TRBV24-1 and J usage is TRBJ2-1; unclear D gene. This CDR3 has 12 residues. CDR1 KGHDR and CDR2 SFDVKD come from the germline V gene. The germline V and J ends were trimmed by 0 bases and 7 bases, with 3 bases remaining between them. CDR3: CATSDLLNEQFF. In DNA, the CDR3 is TGTGCCACCAGTGATTTGTTGAATGAGCAGTTCTTC.

The rearrangement links TRBV5-6 to TRBJ2-5, with 7 bases aligning to TRBD1. The J call may not be correct, given that the DNA end is closer to TRBJ2-7. Germline CDR1 is SGHDT and CDR2 is YYEEEE. CDR3 length: 15 amino acids. DNA of the CDR3: TGTGCCAGCAGCTTAGATCCGGGACAGAACTACGAGCAGTACTTC. It is translated as CASSLDPGQNYEQYF.

The V gene is TRBV9, the J gene TRBJ2-2, with D possibly being TRBD2 (5 bases). Per the germline V gene, CDR1 is SGDLS and CDR2 is YYNGEE. V lost 2 bases and J 4 bases, leaving 9 bases between the germline ends. The CDR3 is made up of 14 amino acids. This CDR3 reads CASSVTSSTGELFF. CDR3 in DNA: TGTGCCAGCAGCGTCACTAGTTCCACCGGGGAGCTGTTTTTT.

A remark on this clonotype: The junction does not match germline at one end; this may be a read error. CDR3 bases: TGTACCAGCAGCTTAGGGAGGGATACGCAGTATTTT. Protein sequence: CTSSLGRDTQYF. The chain recombines TRBV7-3 with TRBJ2-3; a possible D gene is TRBD2 (6 bases). Looked up from germline, CDR1 is SGHTA and CDR2 is FQGTGA. This CDR3 spans 12 amino acids.

The chain uses TRBV7-2 and TRBJ2-5, with D maybe TRBD2 (5 bases). V was pared by 0 bases and J by 5 bases, with 16 bases between. The CDR3 sequence is 16 residues long. Per the germline V gene, CDR1 is SGHTA and CDR2 is FQGNSA. The DNA of the CDR3 is TGTGCCAGCAGCTTAGCGAGCGGTTCCGCCGCGGAGACCCAGTACTTC. Residues: CASSLASGSAAETQYF.

The V and J genes are TRBV9 and TRBJ1-3, with TRBD1 identical over 7 bases. Looked up from germline, CDR1 is SGDLS and CDR2 is YYNGEE. The CDR3 covers 14 residues. Unmatched junction bases numbered 1, after V lost 2 bases and J lost 2 bases. CDR3 amino acids: CASSVDRAGNTIYF. In DNA, the CDR3 is TGTGCCAGCAGCGTCGACAGGGCTGGAAACACCATATATTTT.

This chain uses TRBV6-1 with TRBJ2-5, with 10 bases aligning to TRBD1. The J call is doubtful: the DNA matches TRBJ2-7 better. Looked up from germline, CDR1 is MNHNS and CDR2 is SASEGT. CDR3 length: 14 amino acids. CDR3 sequence reads: CASSGTGGEYEQYF. CDR3 sequence (DNA): TGTGCCAGCAGTGGGACAGGGGGAGAGTACGAGCAGTACTTC.

The chain combines TRBV7-8 with TRBJ1-1, with 9 bases aligning to TRBD1. With 2 bases clipped from V and 1 base from J, the junction kept 5 bases outside the gene matches. The CDR3 has 16 amino acids. Germline V gene lookup returns CDR1 SGHVS and CDR2 FQNEAQ. As DNA, the CDR3 is TGTGCCAGCAGCTTACGGGACAGGGAACAGAACACTGAAGCTTTCTTT. Amino acid sequence: CASSLRDREQNTEAFF.

This clonotype has a handful of counts. The chain employs TRBV5-1 and TRBJ2-1, with TRBD2 identical over 8 bases. The germline V gene encodes CDR1 SGHRS and CDR2 YFSETQ. The CDR3 runs 15 residues. V lost 0 bases and J lost 7; bases outside the gene matches: 6. The CDR3 loop is CASSLVAGGWNEQFF. The DNA for the CDR3 is TGCGCCAGCAGCTTGGTGGCGGGAGGATGGAATGAGCAGTTCTTC. Complete variable domain (other parts from reference TRBV5-1 and TRBJ2-1): KAGVTQTPRYLIKTRGQQVTLSCSPISGHRSVSWYQQTPGQGLQFLFEYFSETQRNKGNFPGRFSGRQFSNSRSEMNVSTLELGDSALYLCASSLVAGGWNEQFFGPGTRLTVL.

This clonotype has more than one count but fewer than ten. This chain connects TRBV10-2 to TRBJ2-3, with 8 bases lining up with TRBD2. The germline V gene encodes CDR1 WSHSY and CDR2 SAAADI. CDR3 length: 16 amino acids. The V gene end was trimmed by 6 bases and the J gene end by 1 base; junction bases not matched to a gene: 9. The CDR3 reads CASRISLTSGTDTQYF. The CDR3 DNA follows: TGCGCCAGCAGGATCTCGTTGACTAGCGGCACAGATACGCAGTATTTT.

The CDR3, as DNA: TGTGCCAGCAGCGTAGCCGCAACGCGAATTAATTCACCCCTCCACTTT. It is translated as CASSVAATRINSPLHF. This chain links TRBV9 with TRBJ1-6; D remains unclear. Germline CDR1 SGDLS, CDR2 YYNGEE. V lost 0 bases and J 6 bases, leaving 13 bases between the germline ends. CDR3 length: 16 residues.